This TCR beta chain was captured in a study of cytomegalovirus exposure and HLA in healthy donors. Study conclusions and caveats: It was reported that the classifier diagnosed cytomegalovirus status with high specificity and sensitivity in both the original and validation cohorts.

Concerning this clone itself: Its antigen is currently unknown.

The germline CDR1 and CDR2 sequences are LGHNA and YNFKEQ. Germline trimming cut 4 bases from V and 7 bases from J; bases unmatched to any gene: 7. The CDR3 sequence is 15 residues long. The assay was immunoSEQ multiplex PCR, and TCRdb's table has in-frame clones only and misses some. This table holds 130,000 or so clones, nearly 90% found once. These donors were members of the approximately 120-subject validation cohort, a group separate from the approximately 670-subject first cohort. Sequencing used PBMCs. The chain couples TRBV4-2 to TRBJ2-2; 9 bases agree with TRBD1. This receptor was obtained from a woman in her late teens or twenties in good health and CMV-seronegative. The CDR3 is CASSPTGTGNGELFF. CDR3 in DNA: TGTGCCAGCAGCCCGACCGGGACAGGGAACGGGGAGCTGTTTTTT.